The T cell receptor beta chain under discussion was sequenced for a study of T-cell reconstitution after alpha-beta-depleted transplantation in children. General observations from the study: Several hundred rapidly expanded clones from non-depleted graft cells reportedly supplied alpha-beta T cells about two months post-transplant. Surviving recipient T cells and intrathymic progenitors accounted for some patients' high TCRbeta diversity at day 60. At the one-year point after transplant, T-cell counts and TCRbeta diversity were found to come mostly from T cells that had been newly produced.

As to this clonotype: Antigen unknown.

Unique molecular identifiers were built into the TCRbeta library. TCRdb re-analysed the PCR reads in MiXCR, keeping a single row per CDR3 protein. The data hold about 98,000 distinct CDR3 sequences, with more than 20% observed a single time. The V and J ends lost 2 bases and 5 bases respectively, with 13 bases between them. The CDR3 extends over 14 amino acids. Germline assignment: CDR1 SGHRS and CDR2 YFSETQ. The V call is TRBV5-1, the J call TRBJ2-5; perhaps D is TRBD1 or TRBD2 (5 bases each). The sequenced sample was PBMCs, obtained before TCRalphabeta/CD19-depleted stem cell transplant. This TCR was sampled from a boy younger than 10 with acute lymphoblastic leukemia, due to receive a stem cell transplant. The chain's CDR3 is CASSFPGRSETQYF. The CDR3 bases are TGCGCCAGCAGCTTCCCGGGGCGGAGCGAGACCCAGTACTTC.